This TCR beta chain was obtained from a study of cytomegalovirus exposure and HLA in healthy donors. Researchers ran the PCR with 60 Vbeta and 13 Jbeta primers. This table comes from immunoSEQ multiplex PCR, and its TCRdb copy is limited to in-frame clones, with some not included. The table records about 190,000 clones, approximately 78% of them present only once. Study findings and constraints: In a later analysis, TCR beta V- and J-gene trimming was associated with a missense DCLRE1C variant. Presence/absence analyses supposed approximately even sequencing depth among donors.

On this clone: Its antigen is unknown.

The TCR originated in a woman aged 18-29 years in good health and CMV-seronegative. The material sequenced was PBMCs.

The CDR3 is CASSLTASGANVLTF. Written as DNA, the CDR3 is TGTGCCAGCAGTTTAACAGCCTCTGGGGCCAACGTCCTGACTTTC. The chain recombines TRBV27 with TRBJ2-6, with D uncertain. V lost 2 bases, J lost 0 bases, and 5 bases lay in between. From germline, CDR1 is MNHEY and CDR2 SMNVEV (reference sequence). The CDR3 totals 15 residues.